A selection of T cell receptor beta chains follows, all from one sample in a study of shared clonotypes between healthy human individuals. Repertoires were generated with immunoSEQ multiplex PCR, while TCRdb's copy carries only in-frame clones and drops some. Seen here are hundreds of thousands of clones, about 70% observed once, and the top ten hold 10%. Material: memory CD4+ T cells sorted from blood. The receptors shown here come from a man aged 25-45 years in good health. Each CDR3 is given with its conserved first and last residue. A D gene is named only where the DNA matches it firmly. Where a row states a size, it is once, few, many or the class of an expanded clone; other rows omit it.

v_gene: TRBV28
abundance: -
j_gene: TRBJ2-7
d_gene: TRBD1
CDR3nt: TGTGCCAGCAGTAAAGAAGCCGGATGGATAAGATCCGGGACAGGGGACGAGCAGTACTTC
CDR3aa: CASSKEAGWIRSGTGDEQYF

v_gene: TRBV6-1
abundance: -
j_gene: TRBJ1-1
d_gene: -
CDR3nt: TGTGCCAGCAGTTTCTTTATACGACGTACTGAAGCTTTCTTT
CDR3aa: CASSFFIRRTEAFF

v_gene: TRBV7-6
abundance: -
j_gene: TRBJ2-1
d_gene: TRBD2
CDR3nt: TGTGCCAGCAGCACGACTAGCGGGAAAAACAATGAGCAGTTCTTC
CDR3aa: CASSTTSGKNNEQFF

v_gene: TRBV5-8
abundance: -
j_gene: TRBJ2-6
d_gene: -
CDR3nt: TGTGCCAGCAGCTTGGGACAGATTGGGGCCAACGTCCTGACTTTC
CDR3aa: CASSLGQIGANVLTF

v_gene: TRBV19
abundance: -
j_gene: TRBJ2-2
d_gene: TRBD2
CDR3nt: TGTGCCAGTAGTATCGGGGGGACGAACACCGGGGAGCTGTTTTTT
CDR3aa: CASSIGGTNTGELFF

v_gene: TRBV5-1
abundance: -
j_gene: TRBJ2-1
d_gene: -
CDR3nt: TGCGCCAGCAGCTTGGGGTCGTCTACCAATGAGCAGTTCTTC
CDR3aa: CASSLGSSTNEQFF

v_gene: TRBV5-5
abundance: -
j_gene: TRBJ2-1
d_gene: -
CDR3nt: TGTGCCAGCAGCGCCCCCAGCGGAGGTGCAAATGAGCAGTTCTTC
CDR3aa: CASSAPSGGANEQFF

v_gene: TRBV12-5
abundance: -
j_gene: TRBJ2-3
d_gene: -
CDR3nt: TGTGCTAGTGCCCCGGGGAGCACAGATACGCAGTATTTT
CDR3aa: CASAPGSTDTQYF

v_gene: TRBV18
abundance: -
j_gene: TRBJ2-1
d_gene: -
CDR3nt: TGTGCCAGCTCACCCCGTGGGACAAACTTCAATGAGCAGTTCTTC
CDR3aa: CASSPRGTNFNEQFF

v_gene: TRBV2
abundance: -
j_gene: TRBJ2-7
d_gene: -
CDR3nt: TGTGCCAGCCGTAGGGCCTACGAGCAGTACTTC
CDR3aa: CASRRAYEQYF

v_gene: TRBV5-6
abundance: -
j_gene: TRBJ2-2
d_gene: TRBD2
CDR3nt: TGTGCCAGCAGCTTGTTCCGGCTAGCGGGAGCCGGGGAGCTGTTTTTT
CDR3aa: CASSLFRLAGAGELFF

v_gene: TRBV27
abundance: -
j_gene: TRBJ2-5
d_gene: -
CDR3nt: TGTGCCAGCATGCCCATCAACCAGGAGACCCAGTACTTC
CDR3aa: CASMPINQETQYF

v_gene: TRBV5-8
abundance: -
j_gene: TRBJ2-3
d_gene: TRBD2
CDR3nt: TGTGCCAGCAGCCGGGGGACTAGCAGCACAGATACGCAGTATTTT
CDR3aa: CASSRGTSSTDTQYF

v_gene: TRBV2
abundance: -
j_gene: TRBJ1-5
d_gene: TRBD1
CDR3nt: TGTGCCAGCAGCGGACAGGGTGAAAGTCAGCCCCAGCATTTT
CDR3aa: CASSGQGESQPQHF

v_gene: TRBV27
abundance: -
j_gene: TRBJ2-2
d_gene: -
CDR3nt: TGTGCCAGCAGTTACTACCCGAGGACCGGGGAGCTGTTTTTT
CDR3aa: CASSYYPRTGELFF

v_gene: TRBV7-9
abundance: -
j_gene: TRBJ2-1
d_gene: -
CDR3nt: TGTGCCAGCAGCCCAGACGACAGGTACAATGAGCAGTTCTTC
CDR3aa: CASSPDDRYNEQFF

v_gene: TRBV11-2
abundance: -
j_gene: TRBJ2-7
d_gene: -
CDR3nt: TGTGCCAGCAGCCCACTACAGGGCCGACCCGGGGAGCAGTACTTC
CDR3aa: CASSPLQGRPGEQYF

v_gene: TRBV2
abundance: -
j_gene: TRBJ2-1
d_gene: -
CDR3nt: TGTGCCAGCAGTCGACTAGAGGGAAATGAGCAGTTCTTC
CDR3aa: CASSRLEGNEQFF

v_gene: TRBV4-3
abundance: -
j_gene: TRBJ2-1
d_gene: -
CDR3nt: TGCGCCAGCAGCCTACACGCAGTGGCACATGAGCAGTTCTTC
CDR3aa: CASSLHAVAHEQFF

v_gene: TRBV7-9
abundance: few
j_gene: TRBJ2-3
d_gene: -
CDR3nt: TGTGCCAGCAGCCGGGACTTCACAGATACGCAGTATTTT
CDR3aa: CASSRDFTDTQYF

v_gene: TRBV2
abundance: few
j_gene: TRBJ2-6
d_gene: TRBD2
CDR3nt: TGTGCCAGCAGCAAGGGACTAAACTCTGGGGCCAACGTCCTGACTTTC
CDR3aa: CASSKGLNSGANVLTF

v_gene: TRBV30
abundance: -
j_gene: TRBJ2-1
d_gene: -
CDR3nt: TGTGCCTGGAGTGTACGGGTGCCGGGTGAGCAGTTCTTC
CDR3aa: CAWSVRVPGEQFF

v_gene: TRBV6-1
abundance: -
j_gene: TRBJ2-1
d_gene: TRBD2
CDR3nt: TGTGCCAGCAGTGAACGGACAGGGACGGGACTAGCGTCCCACAATGAGCAGTTCTTC
CDR3aa: CASSERTGTGLASHNEQFF

v_gene: TRBV18
abundance: few
j_gene: TRBJ2-7
d_gene: TRBD1
CDR3nt: TGTGCCAGCTCATCGGGACAGCGACCCTACGAGCAGTACTTC
CDR3aa: CASSSGQRPYEQYF

v_gene: TRBV18
abundance: -
j_gene: TRBJ2-7
d_gene: -
CDR3nt: TGTGCCAGCTCACCACTCCTGGACTCCGAGCAGTACTTC
CDR3aa: CASSPLLDSEQYF

v_gene: TRBV5-1
abundance: -
j_gene: TRBJ2-3
d_gene: -
CDR3nt: TGCGCCAGCAGCTTGGATTCCCTCCAGTATTTT
CDR3aa: CASSLDSLQYF

v_gene: TRBV14
abundance: once
j_gene: TRBJ1-3
d_gene: -
CDR3nt: TGTGCCAGCAGCCAAGCTGGAAACACCATATATTTT
CDR3aa: CASSQAGNTIYF